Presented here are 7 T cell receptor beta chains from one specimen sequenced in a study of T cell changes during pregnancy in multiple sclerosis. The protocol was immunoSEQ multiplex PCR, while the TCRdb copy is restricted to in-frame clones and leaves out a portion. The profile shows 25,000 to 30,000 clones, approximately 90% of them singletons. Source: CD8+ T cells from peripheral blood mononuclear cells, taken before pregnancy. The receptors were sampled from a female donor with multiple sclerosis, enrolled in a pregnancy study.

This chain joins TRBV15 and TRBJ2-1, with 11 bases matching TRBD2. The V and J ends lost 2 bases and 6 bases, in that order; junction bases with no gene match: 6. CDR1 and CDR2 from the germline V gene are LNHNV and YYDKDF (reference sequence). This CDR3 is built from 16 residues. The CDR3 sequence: CATSRTSGGPSNEQFF. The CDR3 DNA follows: TGTGCCACCAGCAGAACTAGCGGGGGACCCAGCAATGAGCAGTTCTTC.

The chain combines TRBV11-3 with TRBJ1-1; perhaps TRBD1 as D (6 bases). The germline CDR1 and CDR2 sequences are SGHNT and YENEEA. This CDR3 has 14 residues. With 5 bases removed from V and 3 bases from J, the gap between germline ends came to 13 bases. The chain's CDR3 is CASSPRGADTEAFF. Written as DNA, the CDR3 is TGTGCCAGCAGCCCCAGGGGCGCGGACACTGAAGCTTTCTTT.

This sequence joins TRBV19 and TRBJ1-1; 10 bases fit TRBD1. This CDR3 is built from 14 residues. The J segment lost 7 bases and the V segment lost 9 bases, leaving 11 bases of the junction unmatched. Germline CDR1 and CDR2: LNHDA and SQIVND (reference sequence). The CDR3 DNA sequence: TGTGCCAGCAGGGGACAGGGGCATTTCAGTGAAGCTTTCTTT. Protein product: CASRGQGHFSEAFF.

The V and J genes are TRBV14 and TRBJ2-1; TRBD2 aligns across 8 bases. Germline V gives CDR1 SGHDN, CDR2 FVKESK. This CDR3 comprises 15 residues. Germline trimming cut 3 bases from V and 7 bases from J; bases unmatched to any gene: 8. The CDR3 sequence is CASSQTGGPRNEQFF. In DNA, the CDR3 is TGTGCCAGCAGCCAGACGGGAGGGCCGAGGAATGAGCAGTTCTTC.

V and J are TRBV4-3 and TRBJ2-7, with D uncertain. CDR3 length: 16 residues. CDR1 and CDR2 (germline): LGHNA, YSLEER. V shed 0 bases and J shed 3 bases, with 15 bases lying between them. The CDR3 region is CASSQDRQALYYEQYF. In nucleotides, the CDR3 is TGCGCCAGCAGCCAAGATCGGCAGGCCCTCTACTACGAGCAGTACTTC.

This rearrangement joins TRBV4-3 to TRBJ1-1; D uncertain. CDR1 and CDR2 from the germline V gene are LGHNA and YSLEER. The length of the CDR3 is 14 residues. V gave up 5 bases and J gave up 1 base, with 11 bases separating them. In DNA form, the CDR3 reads TGCGCCAGCAGCTACGACTACGAGAACACTGAAGCTTTCTTT. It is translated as CASSYDYENTEAFF.

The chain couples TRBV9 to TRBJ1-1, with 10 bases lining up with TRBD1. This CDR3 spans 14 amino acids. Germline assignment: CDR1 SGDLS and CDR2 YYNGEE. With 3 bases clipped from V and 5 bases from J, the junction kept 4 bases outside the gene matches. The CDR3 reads CASSATGGGTEAFF. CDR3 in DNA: TGTGCCAGCAGCGCGACAGGGGGCGGAACTGAAGCTTTCTTT.